This T cell receptor (beta chain) is drawn from a study of cytomegalovirus exposure and HLA in healthy donors. Study-level background: Counted in an early data release were approximately 80 million unique TCRs from HLA-typed donors. Whole-study findings and limits: V- and J-gene trimming of TCR beta was linked (in a later analysis) to a missense DCLRE1C variant. Among TCR beta chains, those listed as cytomegalovirus-associated numbered about 160.

On this clone: Its antigen is as yet unknown.

The CDR3 runs 13 residues. The J segment lost 5 bases and the V segment lost 9 bases, leaving 8 bases of the junction unmatched. Germline V CDR1 and CDR2: MNHNS, SASEGT. The PCR was carried out with 60 Vbeta primers and 13 Jbeta primers. Here immunoSEQ multiplex PCR was the method, and the copy in TCRdb shows in-frame clones only, minus some. Of 75,000 to 100,000 clones detected, approximately 76% appear once; the ten largest clones hold 15% to 20%. The TCR sequence derives from a woman in her sixties in good health and CMV-seropositive. Sequences were obtained from PBMCs. The V gene is TRBV6-1, the J gene TRBJ2-5; 8 bases fit TRBD1. The CDR3 spells CARVTGDGETQYF. CDR3 bases: TGTGCCAGGGTGACAGGGGATGGGGAGACCCAGTACTTC.